This T cell receptor (beta chain) appears in the sequencing data of a study of T cells after posttransplantation cyclophosphamide. The related graft donor's blood sample was taken on the day of bone marrow donation. V dropped 1 base and J dropped 8 bases, with 11 bases sitting between them. The CDR3 runs to 14 residues. CDR1 and CDR2 from the germline V gene are LNHNV and YYDKDF (reference sequence). TCRdb's table, derived via immunoSEQ multiplex PCR, lists solely in-frame clones and lacks some. The table lists tens of thousands of clones, 92% of them singletons, with approximately 3.1% in the top ten.

This TCR came from a woman aged 45-65 years in good health and a related stem cell transplant donor. The sequenced sample consisted of PBMCs. V is TRBV15 and J is TRBJ2-2, with D unresolved. The CDR3: CATSRGRVEGELFF. The CDR3 nucleotides are TGTGCCACCAGCAGAGGCCGGGTGGAGGGGGAGCTGTTTTTT.